The 25 T cell receptor beta chains listed next were all sequenced from one sample in a study of chemoradiotherapy in HPV16-positive cancers. Assay: immunoSEQ multiplex PCR; the TCRdb copy retains only in-frame clones and omits some. Of about 8,900 clones listed, 80% to 90% were seen once; the top ten hold about 3.1%. The sample in question was tumor tissue, obtained from a patient who underwent chemoradiotherapy. These receptors were collected from a human donor with HPV-associated anogenital cancer.

Here the CDR3 DNA reads TGCAGCGTTGTGAAAGCGGGAGAAGAGACCCAGTACTTC. It translates to CSVVKAGEETQYF. The V gene is TRBV29-1, the J gene TRBJ2-5; 8 bases agree with TRBD2. V shed 4 bases and J 3 bases; nucleotides not matched to a gene: 4. This CDR3 contains 13 residues. From germline, CDR1 is SQVTM and CDR2 ANQGSEA.

The chain is built from TRBV5-4 and TRBJ2-7; the D is unclear. This CDR3 comprises 14 residues. V shed 1 base and J shed 6 bases, with 14 bases lying between them. CDR1 and CDR2 (germline): SGHNT, YYREEE (reference sequence). The CDR3 DNA reads as TGTGCCAGCAGCTTGTCCAGGCGGCAAGGCGAGCAGTACTTC. This gives the protein CASSLSRRQGEQYF.

The chain couples TRBV2 to TRBJ1-4; D remains unclear. Trimming pared 2 bases from V and 6 bases from J, leaving 4 bases between. The CDR3 covers 12 residues. CDR1 is SNHLY, CDR2 FYNNEI, per germline. The CDR3, as DNA: TGTGCCAGCAGTGAATTTGATGAAAAACTGTTTTTT. This sequence encodes CASSEFDEKLFF.

The genes are TRBV6-6 and TRBJ1-1; the match to TRBD1 covers 12 bases. The ends lost 8 bases at V and 5 bases at J; junction bases unmatched: 3. The germline gives CDR1 MNHNY, CDR2 SVGAGI (reference sequence). This CDR3 comprises 13 residues. This CDR3 is CASQGQGATEAFF. Here the CDR3 DNA reads TGTGCCAGCCAGGGACAGGGGGCGACTGAAGCTTTCTTT.

This rearrangement joins TRBV5-4 to TRBJ2-3; no clear D gene. Germline CDR1 and CDR2: SGHNT and YYREEE (reference sequence). V was trimmed by 1 base and J by 4 bases, leaving 10 bases between them. The CDR3 runs to 14 residues. The CDR3: CASSLSPVPDTQYF. Written as DNA, the CDR3 is TGTGCCAGCAGCTTGTCTCCGGTCCCAGATACGCAGTATTTT.

The count of this clone is one. This chain joins TRBV7-8 and TRBJ1-1; maybe TRBD1 (6 bases). CDR3 length equals 14 residues. CDR1 is SGHVS and CDR2 is FQNEAQ in the germline V gene. Trimming cost V 2 bases and J 2 bases, with 9 bases left between them. In DNA, the CDR3 is TGTGCCAGCAGCTTACCAGGGGTTAACACTGAAGCTTTCTTT. The encoded protein is CASSLPGVNTEAFF. The variable domain in full, with the rest retrieved from reference TRBV7-8 and TRBJ1-1, is GAGVSQSPRYKVAKRGQDVALRCDPISGHVSLFWYQQALGQGPEFLTYFQNEAQLDKSGLPSDRFFAERPEGSVSTLKIQRTQQEDSAVYLCASSLPGVNTEAFFGQGTRLTVV.

In its sample, this clone was seen once. The J gene is TRBJ2-5, the V gene TRBV28; perhaps TRBD1 as D (6 bases). The assigned J gene may be wrong: the sequence end matches TRBJ2-7 better. Germline-derived CDR1 and CDR2 are MDHEN and SYDVKM. CDR3 length: 15 residues. In DNA, the CDR3 is TGTGCCAGCGAAGAAGGGGACACCCTTTCCTACGAGCAGTACTTC. The encoded protein is CASEEGDTLSYEQYF.

The rearrangement joins TRBV21-1 to TRBJ1-2; no check of the table's D call, TRBD1, against the DNA was made. TRBV21-1 is designated a pseudogene. There are 16 residues in the CDR3. CDR3 sequence reads: CASGDPGRKGNYGYTF. In DNA, the CDR3 is TGTGCCAGCGGTGACCCTGGACGAAAGGGGAACTATGGCTACACCTTC.

This chain joins TRBV18 and TRBJ2-3; D might be TRBD1 (5 bases). V shed 6 bases and J shed 2 bases, with 15 bases lying between them. The CDR3 sequence is 15 residues long. Germline lookup yields CDR1 KGHSH and CDR2 LQKENI. DNA for the CDR3: TGTGCCAGCTCCCTCGGACAAGCCTCCACAGATACGCAGTATTTT. Translation: CASSLGQASTDTQYF.

This clone was seen a few times. The chain links TRBV11-2 to TRBJ1-5, with TRBD1 as a possible D gene (6 bases). The CDR3 sequence is 15 residues long. Germline CDR1 is SGHAT and CDR2 is FQNNGV. V lost 5 bases and J lost 5, with 16 bases in between. The CDR3 sequence: CASSRNTGTHQPQHF. The CDR3 DNA sequence: TGTGCCAGCAGCCGTAATACAGGGACACATCAGCCCCAGCATTTT.

This rearrangement joins TRBV6-1 to TRBJ1-1; 9 positions match TRBD1. Trimming cost V 6 bases and J 4 bases; bases outside gene matches: 3. The CDR3 runs to 13 residues. The germline gives CDR1 MNHNS, CDR2 SASEGT. DNA for the CDR3: TGTGCCAGCAGACCGGGACAGGGCACTGAAGCTTTCTTT. It translates to CASRPGQGTEAFF.

The rearrangement links TRBV9 to TRBJ2-2; TRBD1 might be the D (5 bases). The V and J ends lost 4 bases and 4 bases respectively, with 14 bases between them. The germline gives CDR1 SGDLS, CDR2 YYNGEE. This CDR3 has 15 residues. The chain's CDR3 is CASSPRSGITGELFF. CDR3 nucleotide sequence: TGTGCCAGCAGCCCTAGATCAGGGATCACCGGGGAGCTGTTTTTT. The variable domain in full, completed from reference TRBV9 and TRBJ2-2, reads DSGVTQTPKHLITATGQRVTLRCSPRSGDLSVYWYQQSLDQGLQFLIQYYNGEERAKGNILERFSAQQFPDLHSELNLSSLELGDSALYFCASSPRSGITGELFFGEGSRLTVL.

V and J are TRBV5-6 and TRBJ2-1; D not resolved. Deletions cut 3 bases from V and 8 bases from J, with 15 bases between. This CDR3 spans 14 amino acids. From germline, CDR1 is SGHDT and CDR2 YYEEEE. Written as DNA, the CDR3 is TGTGCCAGCAGCTGGGTTTCAAGGCGGTATGAGCAGTTCTTC. Translating it yields CASSWVSRRYEQFF.

The chain has TRBV18 and TRBJ2-1; tentative D call: TRBD1 (5 bases). The CDR3 consists of 16 residues. V was shortened by 3 bases and J by 7 bases, with 19 bases between the two germline ends. The germline V gene has CDR1 KGHSH and CDR2 LQKENI. The CDR3: CASSPGQADLPNEQFF. DNA of the CDR3: TGTGCCAGCTCACCGGGGCAGGCTGACCTCCCAAATGAGCAGTTCTTC.

The chain carries TRBV19 and TRBJ1-5, with D hard to call. The CDR3 loop spans 15 amino acids. V lost 3 bases to trimming and J lost 3 bases, with 12 bases between them. CDR1 is LNHDA and CDR2 is SQIVND in the germline V gene (reference sequence). The CDR3 loop reads CASSMVYSSNQPQHF. The CDR3 DNA sequence: TGTGCCAGTAGTATGGTGTACAGCTCCAATCAGCCCCAGCATTTT. The entire variable domain, with the rest obtained from reference TRBV19 and TRBJ1-5, is as follows: DGGITQSPKYLFRKEGQNVTLSCEQNLNHDAMYWYRQDPGQGLRLIYYSQIVNDFQKGDIAEGYSVSREKKESFPLTVTSAQKNPTAFYLCASSMVYSSNQPQHFGDGTRLSIL.

The V gene is TRBV7-3, the J gene TRBJ1-1; 7 bases align to TRBD1. The CDR3 is 13 residues long. Germline loops: CDR1 SGHTA, CDR2 FQGTGA. After removal of 5 bases from V and 4 bases from J, the junction contained 4 bases not matched to a gene. The CDR3 nucleotides are TGTGCCAGCAGCACCAACAGGGGCACTGAAGCTTTCTTT. This gives the protein CASSTNRGTEAFF.

The genes are TRBV18 and TRBJ2-7; perhaps TRBD1 as D (6 bases). Germline V CDR1 and CDR2: KGHSH, LQKENI. This CDR3 has 18 residues. V was pared by 2 bases and J by 0 bases, with 20 bases between. The CDR3 nucleotides read TGTGCCAGCTCACCAGGGACAAAATCGCGCCCGAGCTCCTACGAGCAGTACTTC. Translation gives CASSPGTKSRPSSYEQYF.

The gene calls are TRBV5-1 and TRBJ2-6; D is possibly TRBD1 or TRBD2 (6 bases each). Germline-derived CDR1 and CDR2 are SGHRS and YFSETQ. The CDR3 runs to 15 residues. The V end lost 4 bases, the J end lost 0 bases, and 8 bases lay between the germline ends. CDR3 bases: TGCGCCAGCAGCCCGGGGGCCTCTGGGGCCAACGTCCTGACTTTC. Protein sequence: CASSPGASGANVLTF.

The gene calls are TRBV27 and TRBJ2-2; D not resolved. CDR3 length: 14 amino acids. Between the trimmed V and J ends, which lost 3 bases and 7 bases, there was a span of 12 bases. Germline V CDR1 and CDR2: MNHEY, SMNVEV (reference sequence). CDR3 sequence (DNA): TGTGCCAGCAGTTTCGGTCCCGTGGGCGGGGAGCTGTTTTTT. This codes for CASSFGPVGGELFF.

The chain combines TRBV6-6 with TRBJ1-1; perhaps TRBD1 as D (5 bases). This CDR3 has 12 amino acids. Trimming removed 7 bases at V and 5 bases at J, with 11 bases between. Germline loops: CDR1 MNHNY, CDR2 SVGAGI (reference sequence). This CDR3 is CASTGVGTEAFF. CDR3 coding DNA: TGTGCCAGCACGGGGGTCGGAACTGAAGCTTTCTTT.

V and J are TRBV2 and TRBJ1-5, with 7 bases lining up with TRBD1. The CDR3 covers 15 residues. Losses at the gene ends were 5 bases for V and 7 bases for J; bases not matched to a gene: 11. Germline V gives CDR1 SNHLY, CDR2 FYNNEI. The CDR3 here is CASSLRNRGWQPQHF. The CDR3 DNA reads as TGTGCCAGCAGTCTGCGAAACAGGGGTTGGCAGCCCCAGCATTTT.

V gene TRBV5-1 combines with J gene TRBJ1-5; D unclear. With 0 bases removed from V and 1 base from J, the gap between germline ends came to 5 bases. From germline, CDR1 is SGHRS and CDR2 YFSETQ. This CDR3 spans 14 amino acids. The CDR3 coding sequence is TGCGCCAGCAGCTTGGACGGGAGCAATCAGCCCCAGCATTTT. Protein sequence: CASSLDGSNQPQHF.

This clone was detected only a few times. The chain links TRBV28 to TRBJ1-1, with D unresolved. CDR1 MDHEN and CDR2 SYDVKM come from the germline V gene. The CDR3 totals 14 residues. With 5 bases removed from V and 7 bases from J, the gap between germline ends came to 17 bases. The CDR3 here is CASSPPPSRVEAFF. In nucleotides, the CDR3 is TGTGCCAGCAGTCCACCTCCATCTCGGGTTGAAGCTTTCTTT. The full variable domain, completed using reference TRBV28 and TRBJ1-1, is DVKVTQSSRYLVKRTGEKVFLECVQDMDHENMFWYRQDPGLGLRLIYFSYDVKMKEKGDIPEGYSVSREKKERFSLILESASTNQTSMYLCASSPPPSRVEAFFGQGTRLTVV.

V gene TRBV7-9 combines with J gene TRBJ1-6; D is unclear. Germline CDR1 SEHNR, CDR2 FQNEAQ (reference sequence). Trimming removed 5 bases at V and 7 bases at J, with 9 bases between. This CDR3 region has 13 residues. As DNA, the CDR3 is TGTGCCAGCAGCGGAGCCCCAAATTCACCCCTCCACTTT. It encodes CASSGAPNSPLHF.

The chain combines TRBV9 with TRBJ2-3; D might be TRBD2 (6 bases). Germline CDR1 is SGDLS and CDR2 is YYNGEE. V was shortened by 3 bases and J by 6 bases, with 17 bases between the two germline ends. This CDR3 spans 15 amino acids. Written as DNA, the CDR3 is TGTGCCAGCAGCGACCTGAGCGGGCCCCCGGATACGCAGTATTTT. It codes for CASSDLSGPPDTQYF.